Listed below are T cell receptor beta chains from one sample, sequenced in a study of shared clonotypes between healthy human individuals. Sequencing was performed with immunoSEQ multiplex PCR; in TCRdb, only in-frame clones are kept and a portion is missing. Of fewer than 1.6 million clones in the sample, approximately 98.5% were seen once. The source material was naive CD4+ T cells sorted from blood. These receptors were obtained from a young man in good health. The CDR3 runs from the conserved cysteine through the conserved F or W. D genes are given only for firm matches. Some rows have no size entry. The others give once, few or many, or a class for an expanded clone.

cdr3_nt: TGTGCCAGCAGCTTAACCCGGGACAGTGGGTACAATGAGCAGTTCTTC
cdr3_aa: CASSLTRDSGYNEQFF
cdr3_length: 16
clone_size: once
v_call: TRBV5-4
d_call: TRBD1
j_call: TRBJ2-1

cdr3_nt: TGTGCCAGCAGTAGTTCGGGTTTTTCTGAAGCTTTCTTT
cdr3_aa: CASSSSGFSEAFF
cdr3_length: 13
clone_size: once
v_call: TRBV2
d_call: .
j_call: TRBJ1-1

cdr3_nt: TGCGCCAGCAGCAAGACCGGGCAGCCGAAGGCTGAAGCTTTCTTT
cdr3_aa: CASSKTGQPKAEAFF
cdr3_length: 15
clone_size: .
v_call: TRBV5-1
d_call: .
j_call: TRBJ1-1

cdr3_nt: TGCAGCGTCGCTACGGACTCATCCTACGAGCAGTACTTC
cdr3_aa: CSVATDSSYEQYF
cdr3_length: 13
clone_size: .
v_call: TRBV29-1
d_call: .
j_call: TRBJ2-7

cdr3_nt: TGTGCCAGCAGTCGTCCCGGACAAGCTTGGTTC
cdr3_aa: CASSRPGQAWF
cdr3_length: 11
clone_size: .
v_call: TRBV28
d_call: .
j_call: TRBJ2-7

cdr3_nt: TGTGCCAGCAGCTCCGAAGATACGCAGTATTTT
cdr3_aa: CASSSEDTQYF
cdr3_length: 11
clone_size: .
v_call: TRBV5-4
d_call: .
j_call: TRBJ2-3

cdr3_nt: TGTGCCAGCAGCCAAGTGCCGGGTAACACAGATACGCAGTATTTT
cdr3_aa: CASSQVPGNTDTQYF
cdr3_length: 15
clone_size: .
v_call: TRBV14
d_call: .
j_call: TRBJ2-3

cdr3_nt: TGTGCCATCAGCGAGACAGACAATAGCAATCAGCCCCAGCATTTT
cdr3_aa: CAISETDNSNQPQHF
cdr3_length: 15
clone_size: once
v_call: TRBV10-3
d_call: .
j_call: TRBJ1-5

cdr3_nt: TGTGCCACCAGCAGAGATCGGACAGGGGTTCAGCCCCAGCATTTT
cdr3_aa: CATSRDRTGVQPQHF
cdr3_length: 15
clone_size: .
v_call: TRBV15
d_call: TRBD1
j_call: TRBJ1-5

cdr3_nt: TGCGCCAGCAGCGTTCAGGGGGAGGATACGCAGTATTTT
cdr3_aa: CASSVQGEDTQYF
cdr3_length: 13
clone_size: .
v_call: TRBV5-1
d_call: TRBD1
j_call: TRBJ2-3

cdr3_nt: TGTGCCAGCACCCAGGTTTCCAATGAGCAGTTCTTC
cdr3_aa: CASTQVSNEQFF
cdr3_length: 12
clone_size: .
v_call: TRBV2
d_call: .
j_call: TRBJ2-1

cdr3_nt: TGTGCCAGCAGCTTAGCCTCGGATTCTGAGCAGTTCTTC
cdr3_aa: CASSLASDSEQFF
cdr3_length: 13
clone_size: .
v_call: TRBV7-9
d_call: .
j_call: TRBJ2-1

cdr3_nt: TGTGCCAGCAGTTACTCAGGGACAGGCCACACAGATACGCAGTATTTT
cdr3_aa: CASSYSGTGHTDTQYF
cdr3_length: 16
clone_size: .
v_call: TRBV6-5
d_call: TRBD1
j_call: TRBJ2-3

cdr3_nt: TGTGCCAGCAGTGTGGGCGGGACCAGCTCCTACAATGAGCAGTTCTTC
cdr3_aa: CASSVGGTSSYNEQFF
cdr3_length: 16
clone_size: .
v_call: TRBV6-4
d_call: .
j_call: TRBJ2-1

cdr3_nt: TGTGCCAGCAGTTACCTGCCGGAGGGCTACGAGCAGTACTTC
cdr3_aa: CASSYLPEGYEQYF
cdr3_length: 14
clone_size: .
v_call: TRBV6-5
d_call: .
j_call: TRBJ2-7

cdr3_nt: TGTGCCAGCAGTGATTCTAGGGCTAGTGGCTACACCTTC
cdr3_aa: CASSDSRASGYTF
cdr3_length: 13
clone_size: .
v_call: TRBV6-1
d_call: .
j_call: TRBJ1-2

cdr3_nt: TGCGCCAGCAGCCAAGAGACAGGCCGCAACTCAGAGCAGTTCTTC
cdr3_aa: CASSQETGRNSEQFF
cdr3_length: 15
clone_size: .
v_call: TRBV4-3
d_call: .
j_call: TRBJ2-1

cdr3_nt: TGCGCCAGCAGCACAACTGATTCGGGGGAGACCCAGTACTTC
cdr3_aa: CASSTTDSGETQYF
cdr3_length: 14
clone_size: .
v_call: TRBV5-1
d_call: .
j_call: TRBJ2-5

cdr3_nt: TGTGCCAGTCGAATAAACTCTGGAAACACCATATATTTT
cdr3_aa: CASRINSGNTIYF
cdr3_length: 13
clone_size: .
v_call: TRBV25-1
d_call: .
j_call: TRBJ1-3

cdr3_nt: TGTGCCACCGGGACTAGCGTAAGGAATGAGCAGTTCTTC
cdr3_aa: CATGTSVRNEQFF
cdr3_length: 13
clone_size: .
v_call: TRBV28
d_call: TRBD2
j_call: TRBJ2-1

cdr3_nt: TGTGCCAGCTCACCTGGAGCGGAGGTAACCGGGGCCCAGTACTTC
cdr3_aa: CASSPGAEVTGAQYF
cdr3_length: 15
clone_size: .
v_call: TRBV18
d_call: .
j_call: TRBJ2-5

cdr3_nt: TGTGCCAGCAGATATTACGAGCAGTACTTC
cdr3_aa: CASRYYEQYF
cdr3_length: 10
clone_size: .
v_call: TRBV6-1
d_call: .
j_call: TRBJ2-7

cdr3_nt: TGTGCCAGCTCACCACGGACTAGCGGGAAGGAGACCCAGTACTTC
cdr3_aa: CASSPRTSGKETQYF
cdr3_length: 15
clone_size: once
v_call: TRBV18
d_call: TRBD2
j_call: TRBJ2-5

cdr3_nt: TGTGCCAGCAGCTTGGTCAGGGGGCCCTACAATGAGCAGTTCTTC
cdr3_aa: CASSLVRGPYNEQFF
cdr3_length: 15
clone_size: .
v_call: TRBV5-6
d_call: TRBD1
j_call: TRBJ2-1

cdr3_nt: TGTGCCAGCAGTGAGCAGGGTGACTATGGCTACACCTTC
cdr3_aa: CASSEQGDYGYTF
cdr3_length: 13
clone_size: once
v_call: TRBV2
d_call: .
j_call: TRBJ1-2

cdr3_nt: TGTGCCAGCAGCACGACAGGCAGGGCTTTCTTT
cdr3_aa: CASSTTGRAFF
cdr3_length: 11
clone_size: .
v_call: TRBV7-8
d_call: .
j_call: TRBJ1-1

cdr3_nt: TGTGCCAGCAGCTTAAAGTACAGCGGCATGAACACTGAAGCTTTCTTT
cdr3_aa: CASSLKYSGMNTEAFF
cdr3_length: 16
clone_size: .
v_call: TRBV11-2
d_call: .
j_call: TRBJ1-1

cdr3_nt: TGTGCCAGCAGTTACTCGGGCGGACCAATGAACACTGAAGCTTTCTTT
cdr3_aa: CASSYSGGPMNTEAFF
cdr3_length: 16
clone_size: .
v_call: TRBV6-5
d_call: .
j_call: TRBJ1-1

cdr3_nt: TGTGCCAGCAGCCGAATGAGGGGCCCCAATGAAAAACTGTTTTTT
cdr3_aa: CASSRMRGPNEKLFF
cdr3_length: 15
clone_size: .
v_call: TRBV25-1
d_call: .
j_call: TRBJ1-4

cdr3_nt: TGCAGCGTTTATGGACTAGCGGGAGATGATTTAGAGACCCAGTACTTC
cdr3_aa: CSVYGLAGDDLETQYF
cdr3_length: 16
clone_size: .
v_call: TRBV29-1
d_call: TRBD2
j_call: TRBJ2-5

cdr3_nt: TGTGCCAGCAGTTTCGGGGCAGGGAGAGATGAAAAACTGTTTTTT
cdr3_aa: CASSFGAGRDEKLFF
cdr3_length: 15
clone_size: .
v_call: TRBV7-9
d_call: .
j_call: TRBJ1-4

cdr3_nt: TGTGCCATCAGTGAATTCCCTCCTAGCGCCAGCGACACGCAGTATTTT
cdr3_aa: CAISEFPPSASDTQYF
cdr3_length: 16
clone_size: .
v_call: TRBV10-3
d_call: .
j_call: TRBJ2-3

cdr3_nt: TGTGCCACATCAGGGATGTTAGGCAATCAGCCCCAGCATTTT
cdr3_aa: CATSGMLGNQPQHF
cdr3_length: 14
clone_size: .
v_call: TRBV19
d_call: .
j_call: TRBJ1-5

cdr3_nt: TGTGCCAGCAGCTTAGTAGGGCTAGCACGAGTCGCTAGGGATGAGCAGTTCTTC
cdr3_aa: CASSLVGLARVARDEQFF
cdr3_length: 18
clone_size: .
v_call: TRBV7-2
d_call: .
j_call: TRBJ2-1

cdr3_nt: TGTGCCAGCAGCCCCGGGACTAGCGGGAGGTGGAGCGAGCAGTACTTC
cdr3_aa: CASSPGTSGRWSEQYF
cdr3_length: 16
clone_size: .
v_call: TRBV6-6
d_call: TRBD2
j_call: TRBJ2-7

cdr3_nt: TGTGCCAGTAGTATCGTACAGACAAGCTCCTACGAGCAGTACTTC
cdr3_aa: CASSIVQTSSYEQYF
cdr3_length: 15
clone_size: .
v_call: TRBV19
d_call: .
j_call: TRBJ2-7

cdr3_nt: TGTGCCAGCAGCCGCACAGGGACCAACTATGGCTACACCTTC
cdr3_aa: CASSRTGTNYGYTF
cdr3_length: 14
clone_size: .
v_call: TRBV6-5
d_call: .
j_call: TRBJ1-2

cdr3_nt: TGTGCCAGCAGGGACGCCGGGACGGAGGTCTATGGCTACACCTTC
cdr3_aa: CASRDAGTEVYGYTF
cdr3_length: 15
clone_size: once
v_call: TRBV6-1
d_call: .
j_call: TRBJ1-2

cdr3_nt: TGCGCCAGCAGCCCTGGACAGGGGGCAAATGGCCCCCAGCATTTT
cdr3_aa: CASSPGQGANGPQHF
cdr3_length: 15
clone_size: .
v_call: TRBV4-1
d_call: TRBD1
j_call: TRBJ1-5

cdr3_nt: TGCAGCGTTGACATCCGGGACAGGGTTGGTCGGGAGCAGTACTTC
cdr3_aa: CSVDIRDRVGREQYF
cdr3_length: 15
clone_size: .
v_call: TRBV29-1
d_call: TRBD1
j_call: TRBJ2-7

cdr3_nt: TGCAGCGTTGTTGAGGGTTTCAACGAGCAGTACTTC
cdr3_aa: CSVVEGFNEQYF
cdr3_length: 12
clone_size: .
v_call: TRBV29-1
d_call: .
j_call: TRBJ2-7

cdr3_nt: TGTGCCAGCAGCGTAGAGCTGAACTATGGCTACACCTTC
cdr3_aa: CASSVELNYGYTF
cdr3_length: 13
clone_size: once
v_call: TRBV9
d_call: .
j_call: TRBJ1-2

cdr3_nt: TGTGCCAGCAGCTTGCGCTCCCACGAGCAGTACTTC
cdr3_aa: CASSLRSHEQYF
cdr3_length: 12
clone_size: .
v_call: TRBV5-6
d_call: .
j_call: TRBJ2-7

cdr3_nt: TGTGCCAGCAGCCATCGGACACCGACGAACACCGGGGAGCTGTTTTTT
cdr3_aa: CASSHRTPTNTGELFF
cdr3_length: 16
clone_size: .
v_call: TRBV11-3
d_call: .
j_call: TRBJ2-2

cdr3_nt: TGCGCCAGCAGCAGATGGACTAGCGGGAGTCCCTCGTACGAGCAGTACTTC
cdr3_aa: CASSRWTSGSPSYEQYF
cdr3_length: 17
clone_size: .
v_call: TRBV5-1
d_call: TRBD2
j_call: TRBJ2-7

cdr3_nt: TGTGCCAGCAGCTTAAGGACCGGGCGGGAGGCTGAGCAGTTCTTC
cdr3_aa: CASSLRTGREAEQFF
cdr3_length: 15
clone_size: .
v_call: TRBV11-3
d_call: TRBD2
j_call: TRBJ2-1

cdr3_nt: TGTGCCTGGGGGGACCGAACCTACGAGCAGTACTTC
cdr3_aa: CAWGDRTYEQYF
cdr3_length: 12
clone_size: .
v_call: TRBV30
d_call: .
j_call: TRBJ2-7

cdr3_nt: TGTGCCAGCAGCCCGGACAGGGGAGGGTCCTACAATGAGCAGTTCTTC
cdr3_aa: CASSPDRGGSYNEQFF
cdr3_length: 16
clone_size: .
v_call: TRBV7-9
d_call: TRBD1
j_call: TRBJ2-1